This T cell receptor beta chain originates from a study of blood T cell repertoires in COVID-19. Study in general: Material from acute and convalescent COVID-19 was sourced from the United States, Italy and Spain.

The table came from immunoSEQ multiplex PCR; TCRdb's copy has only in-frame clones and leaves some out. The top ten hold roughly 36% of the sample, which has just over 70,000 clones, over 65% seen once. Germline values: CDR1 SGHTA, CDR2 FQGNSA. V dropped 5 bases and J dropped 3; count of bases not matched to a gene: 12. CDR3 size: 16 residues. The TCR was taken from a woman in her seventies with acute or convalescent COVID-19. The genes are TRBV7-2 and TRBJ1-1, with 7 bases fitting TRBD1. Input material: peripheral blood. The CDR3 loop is CASSPQAGGGYTEAFF. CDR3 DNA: TGTGCCAGCAGCCCTCAAGCAGGGGGTGGGTACACTGAAGCTTTCTTT.